This T cell receptor (beta chain) was profiled in a study of CD8+ T cells in alopecia areata. Whole-study results and caveats: Association of baseline CD8+ expansion with response is uncertain owing to one nonresponder. Compared with normal scalp, lesional scalp had higher clonality and more expanded CD8+ clones.

Documented treatment: oral pan-JAK inhibitor, 5-10 mg twice daily. Alopecia areata patients provided lesional scalp punch biopsies and peripheral blood, both collected for the study. Sequencing relied on a cDNA template that was reverse transcribed from extracted RNA. Libraries were prepared by immunoSEQ multiplex PCR; TCRdb keeps only in-frame clonotypes and omits some of them. Of fewer than 250,000 clones listed, 60% were seen once; the top ten hold 0.65% to 0.7%. A word on this clone: The antigen is unknown.

V trimming: 1 base; J trimming: 3 bases; junction bases outside the gene matches: 2. The germline V gene encodes CDR1 GTSNPN and CDR2 SVGIG (reference sequence). This CDR3 has 15 amino acids. The clonotype comes from a human donor with alopecia areata. The source material was CD4+ T cells sorted from blood, sampled at week 4, from a patient treated with tofacitinib. V gene TRBV30 combines with J gene TRBJ2-3, with 12 bases identical to TRBD2. CDR3 amino acids: CAWSAGTSGTDTQYF. The DNA of the CDR3 is TGTGCCTGGAGTGCAGGGACTAGCGGGACAGATACGCAGTATTTT.